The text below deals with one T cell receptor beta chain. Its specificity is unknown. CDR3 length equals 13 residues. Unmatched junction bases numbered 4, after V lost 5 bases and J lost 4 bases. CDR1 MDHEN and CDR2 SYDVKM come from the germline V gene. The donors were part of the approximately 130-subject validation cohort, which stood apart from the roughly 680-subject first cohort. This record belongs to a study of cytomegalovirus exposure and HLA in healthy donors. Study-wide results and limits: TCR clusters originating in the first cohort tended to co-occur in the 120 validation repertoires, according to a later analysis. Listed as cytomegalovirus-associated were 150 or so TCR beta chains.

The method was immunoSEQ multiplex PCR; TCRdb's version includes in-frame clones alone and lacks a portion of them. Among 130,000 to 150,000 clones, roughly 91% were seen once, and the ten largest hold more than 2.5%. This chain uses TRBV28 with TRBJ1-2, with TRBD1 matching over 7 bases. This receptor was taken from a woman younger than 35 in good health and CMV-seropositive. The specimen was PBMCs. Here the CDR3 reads CASSDRVAYGYTF. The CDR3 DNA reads TGTGCCAGCAGTGACAGGGTAGCCTATGGCTACACCTTC.